The rows below give T cell receptor beta chains drawn from one sample of a study of blood T cell repertoires in COVID-19. Sequencing used immunoSEQ multiplex PCR; TCRdb keeps in-frame clones, though not all of them. The repertoire holds roughly 330,000 clones, with 89% as singletons. Material: peripheral blood. The receptors were sampled from a man aged 18 to 35 who had recovered from COVID-19. CDR3s include the opening cysteine and the closing phenylalanine or tryptophan. D genes are given only for firm matches. Rows may omit the clone size; those that give it use once, few, many or a size class.

V gene: TRBV3-1/TRBV3-2
D gene: -
clone size: -
J gene: TRBJ2-7
CDR3 protein: CASSQESEQYF
CDR3 DNA: TGTGCCAGCAGCCAAGAGAGCGAGCAGTACTTC

V gene: TRBV19
D gene: -
clone size: -
J gene: TRBJ2-5
CDR3 protein: CASSIAASLETQYF
CDR3 DNA: TGTGCCAGTAGTATAGCGGCTAGCCTGGAGACCCAGTACTTC

V gene: TRBV19
D gene: TRBD1
clone size: -
J gene: TRBJ2-7
CDR3 protein: CASSIGTGDNYEQYF
CDR3 DNA: TGTGCCAGTAGTATTGGGACAGGGGACAACTACGAGCAGTACTTC

V gene: TRBV2
D gene: TRBD1
clone size: -
J gene: TRBJ2-7
CDR3 protein: CASSEEGGQHYEQYF
CDR3 DNA: TGTGCCAGCAGTGAAGAAGGGGGACAGCACTACGAGCAGTACTTC

V gene: TRBV28
D gene: -
clone size: -
J gene: TRBJ1-2
CDR3 protein: CASSLLPLSSGYTF
CDR3 DNA: TGTGCCAGCAGTTTATTACCATTGTCGAGTGGCTACACCTTC

V gene: TRBV5-1
D gene: TRBD2
clone size: -
J gene: TRBJ2-1
CDR3 protein: CASSLGLAGLVNEQFF
CDR3 DNA: TGCGCCAGCAGCTTGGGACTAGCGGGATTGGTAAATGAGCAGTTCTTC

V gene: TRBV6-5
D gene: TRBD1
clone size: -
J gene: TRBJ2-5
CDR3 protein: CASSNPTGAGETQYF
CDR3 DNA: TGTGCCAGCAGTAACCCTACAGGGGCCGGGGAGACCCAGTACTTC

V gene: TRBV2
D gene: TRBD1
clone size: -
J gene: TRBJ2-7
CDR3 protein: CASRTDRGTEEQYF
CDR3 DNA: TGTGCCAGCAGGACGGACAGGGGGACGGAGGAGCAGTACTTC

V gene: TRBV7-6
D gene: TRBD2
clone size: -
J gene: TRBJ2-3
CDR3 protein: CASSLAELAGMQYF
CDR3 DNA: TGTGCCAGCAGCTTAGCGGAACTAGCGGGGATGCAGTATTTT

V gene: TRBV2
D gene: -
clone size: -
J gene: TRBJ1-5
CDR3 protein: CASNSQISSNQPQHF
CDR3 DNA: TGTGCCAGTAATAGCCAAATTTCCAGCAATCAGCCCCAGCATTTT

V gene: TRBV5-1
D gene: -
clone size: -
J gene: TRBJ2-7
CDR3 protein: CASSLGPGTYEQYF
CDR3 DNA: TGCGCCAGCAGCTTGGGTCCGGGGACCTACGAGCAGTACTTC

V gene: TRBV7-9
D gene: -
clone size: -
J gene: TRBJ2-7
CDR3 protein: CASSFTRDYEQYF
CDR3 DNA: TGTGCCAGCAGCTTCACGAGGGACTACGAGCAGTACTTC

V gene: TRBV5-1
D gene: -
clone size: -
J gene: TRBJ2-2
CDR3 protein: CASSTVPGELFF
CDR3 DNA: TGCGCCAGCAGCACAGTTCCCGGGGAGCTGTTTTTT

V gene: TRBV6-2/TRBV6-3
D gene: -
clone size: -
J gene: TRBJ2-7
CDR3 protein: CASSEIRDIENEQYF
CDR3 DNA: TGTGCCAGCAGTGAGATACGGGACATTGAGAACGAGCAGTACTTC

V gene: TRBV18
D gene: -
clone size: few
J gene: TRBJ1-1
CDR3 protein: CASSPPSRVNTEAFF
CDR3 DNA: TGTGCCAGCTCACCACCTTCCCGGGTGAACACTGAAGCTTTCTTT

V gene: TRBV5-1
D gene: -
clone size: -
J gene: TRBJ1-1
CDR3 protein: CASSEENTEAFF
CDR3 DNA: TGCGCCAGCAGCGAGGAGAACACTGAAGCTTTCTTT

V gene: TRBV2
D gene: -
clone size: -
J gene: TRBJ1-4
CDR3 protein: CASIQGLNEKLFF
CDR3 DNA: TGTGCCAGCATACAGGGACTAAATGAAAAACTGTTTTTT

V gene: TRBV5-1
D gene: TRBD1
clone size: -
J gene: TRBJ1-2
CDR3 protein: CASSLGQGARKGGYTF
CDR3 DNA: TGCGCCAGCAGCTTGGGACAGGGGGCTCGGAAGGGTGGCTACACCTTC

V gene: TRBV5-5
D gene: -
clone size: -
J gene: TRBJ2-1
CDR3 protein: CASSRPGVLNEQFF
CDR3 DNA: TGTGCCAGCAGCCGACCGGGGGTTCTCAATGAGCAGTTCTTC

V gene: TRBV10-2
D gene: TRBD1
clone size: -
J gene: TRBJ1-6
CDR3 protein: CASRGGQSLSYNSPLHF
CDR3 DNA: TGCGCCAGCAGAGGGGGACAGAGTCTCTCCTATAATTCACCCCTCCACTTT

V gene: TRBV14
D gene: TRBD1
clone size: -
J gene: TRBJ1-1
CDR3 protein: CASSSGTGSFVGTEAFF
CDR3 DNA: TGTGCCAGCAGTTCCGGGACAGGTAGTTTCGTGGGCACTGAAGCTTTCTTT

V gene: TRBV27
D gene: -
clone size: -
J gene: TRBJ1-1
CDR3 protein: CASSLGQFTEAFF
CDR3 DNA: TGTGCCAGCAGCCTTGGACAGTTCACTGAAGCTTTCTTT

V gene: TRBV7-6
D gene: TRBD1
clone size: -
J gene: TRBJ2-7
CDR3 protein: CASSLVVTGTPYEQYF
CDR3 DNA: TGTGCCAGCAGCTTAGTGGTGACAGGGACCCCCTACGAGCAGTACTTC

V gene: TRBV4-3
D gene: TRBD1
clone size: -
J gene: TRBJ2-3
CDR3 protein: CASSLGQGADTQYF
CDR3 DNA: TGCGCCAGCAGCCTTGGACAGGGGGCAGATACGCAGTATTTT

V gene: TRBV6-1
D gene: TRBD1
clone size: -
J gene: TRBJ1-4
CDR3 protein: CASSESRTGHFEKLFF
CDR3 DNA: TGTGCCAGCAGTGAATCTCGGACAGGCCATTTTGAAAAACTGTTTTTT

V gene: TRBV6-5
D gene: -
clone size: -
J gene: TRBJ1-1
CDR3 protein: CASPDERNRNEAFF
CDR3 DNA: TGTGCCAGTCCTGATGAGCGTAACAGGAACGAAGCTTTCTTT

V gene: TRBV3-1/TRBV3-2
D gene: -
clone size: -
J gene: TRBJ1-4
CDR3 protein: CASSQGGPANEKLFF
CDR3 DNA: TGTGCCAGCAGCCAAGGGGGCCCAGCTAATGAAAAACTGTTTTTT

V gene: TRBV11-2
D gene: TRBD2
clone size: -
J gene: TRBJ2-7
CDR3 protein: CASSITSGRSQSSYEQYF
CDR3 DNA: TGTGCCAGCAGCATTACTAGCGGGAGGTCCCAAAGCTCCTACGAGCAGTACTTC

V gene: TRBV5-1
D gene: -
clone size: once
J gene: TRBJ1-2
CDR3 protein: CASSLEVPLANYGYTF
CDR3 DNA: TGCGCCAGCAGCTTGGAGGTCCCTCTAGCTAACTATGGCTACACCTTC

V gene: TRBV2
D gene: -
clone size: -
J gene: TRBJ2-7
CDR3 protein: CASSEGGGNSYEQYF
CDR3 DNA: TGTGCCAGCAGTGAAGGGGGAGGTAACTCCTACGAGCAGTACTTC

V gene: TRBV12-5
D gene: TRBD2
clone size: -
J gene: TRBJ2-3
CDR3 protein: CASGLVRLADDTQYF
CDR3 DNA: TGTGCTAGTGGTTTGGTACGACTAGCGGATGATACGCAGTATTTT

V gene: TRBV19
D gene: -
clone size: -
J gene: TRBJ1-2
CDR3 protein: CASSTVGKGGLYGYTF
CDR3 DNA: TGTGCCAGTAGCACCGTAGGGAAGGGAGGGCTCTATGGCTACACCTTC

V gene: TRBV24-1
D gene: -
clone size: -
J gene: TRBJ2-5
CDR3 protein: CATSDLSSQETQYF
CDR3 DNA: TGTGCCACCAGTGATTTGTCCAGCCAAGAGACCCAGTACTTC

V gene: TRBV7-9
D gene: TRBD1
clone size: -
J gene: TRBJ2-3
CDR3 protein: CASSFYHRQGTDTQYF
CDR3 DNA: TGTGCCAGCAGTTTTTATCACAGACAGGGGACAGATACGCAGTATTTT

V gene: TRBV7-9
D gene: -
clone size: -
J gene: TRBJ2-7
CDR3 protein: CASSLTQGLSYEQYF
CDR3 DNA: TGTGCCAGCAGCTTAACGCAGGGGCTTTCCTACGAGCAGTACTTC

V gene: TRBV7-9
D gene: -
clone size: -
J gene: TRBJ2-3
CDR3 protein: CASSLAEQGASTDTQYF
CDR3 DNA: TGTGCCAGCAGCTTAGCGGAACAGGGCGCTAGCACAGATACGCAGTATTTT

V gene: TRBV19
D gene: TRBD1
clone size: -
J gene: TRBJ2-1
CDR3 protein: CASSTSGTGWNEQFF
CDR3 DNA: TGTGCCAGTAGTACCTCCGGGACAGGGTGGAATGAGCAGTTCTTC

V gene: TRBV27
D gene: -
clone size: -
J gene: TRBJ1-1
CDR3 protein: CASSLQGWNTEAFF
CDR3 DNA: TGTGCCAGCAGTTTACAGGGCTGGAACACTGAAGCTTTCTTT